Listed here are 7 T cell receptor beta chains from one sample, sequenced in a study of T cell responses to AZD1222 COVID-19 vaccine. Method: immunoSEQ multiplex PCR; TCRdb's copy keeps in-frame clones and lacks some. The sample contains approximately 60,000 clones, about 74% of which appear only once. Sequencing was performed on peripheral blood, taken on day 0 of AZD1222 vaccination. Receptor source: an adult in good health.

This clone showed up just a few times. The chain couples TRBV4-3 to TRBJ1-5; 7 bases agree with TRBD1. Germline CDR1 LGHNA, CDR2 YSLEER. This CDR3 is 16 amino acids long. V dropped 0 bases and J dropped 5; count of bases not matched to a gene: 7. The CDR3 DNA is TGCGCCAGCAGCCAAGATCGGGGACAGAACTATCAGCCCCAGCATTTT. It is translated as CASSQDRGQNYQPQHF.

CDR3 DNA: TGTGCCAGCAGTTTATCCCAGGGGGCCCCCTACGAGCAGTACTTC. Amino acid sequence: CASSLSQGAPYEQYF. The rearrangement joins TRBV27 to TRBJ2-7, with 8 bases lining up with TRBD1. V shed 0 bases and J 2 bases; nucleotides not matched to a gene: 3. CDR1 is MNHEY and CDR2 is SMNVEV in the germline V gene (reference sequence). The CDR3 runs 15 residues.

The V gene is TRBV7-9, the J gene TRBJ2-1, with TRBD2 matching over 8 bases. V gave up 3 bases and J gave up 6 bases; unmatched junction bases: 4. The CDR3 contains 14 residues. CDR1 is SEHNR and CDR2 is FQNEAQ in the germline V gene (reference sequence). CDR3 sequence (DNA): TGTGCCAGCAGCTTGTTAGCGGGGATCAATGAGCAGTTCTTC. The encoded protein is CASSLLAGINEQFF.

This clone was detected a few times. The chain carries TRBV9 and TRBJ1-1; D perhaps matches TRBD1 (6 bases). In germline, CDR1 is SGDLS, CDR2 YYNGEE. V gave up 4 bases and J gave up 1 base, with 14 bases separating them. The length of the CDR3 is 15 residues. The chain's CDR3 is CASSPSDSQNTEAFF. The CDR3 DNA sequence: TGTGCCAGCAGCCCATCGGACAGCCAGAACACTGAAGCTTTCTTT.

The CDR3: CASSLQMGGISTDTQYF. The DNA for the CDR3 is TGTGCCAGCAGTTTACAAATGGGGGGAATATCCACAGATACGCAGTATTTT. The genes are TRBV28 and TRBJ2-3, with D perhaps matching TRBD2 (6 bases). Trimming cost V 2 bases and J 2 bases, with 17 bases left between them. Germline V lookup: CDR1 MDHEN, CDR2 SYDVKM. There are 17 residues in the CDR3.

V and J are TRBV19 and TRBJ2-7, with D possibly matching TRBD1 (5 bases). The germline CDR1 and CDR2 sequences are LNHDA and SQIVND (reference sequence). V dropped 2 bases and J dropped 6 bases, with 14 bases sitting between them. This CDR3 has 14 amino acids. CDR3 region: CASSISQEWGEQYF. CDR3 nucleotides: TGTGCCAGTAGTATATCACAGGAATGGGGCGAGCAGTACTTC.

The V and J genes are TRBV11-2 and TRBJ2-7, with D uncertain. Trimming removed 11 bases from V and 4 bases from J, with 18 bases in between. From germline, CDR1 is SGHAT and CDR2 FQNNGV. The CDR3 runs to 13 residues. CDR3 amino acids: CASQKASSYEQYF. CDR3 nucleotide sequence: TGTGCCTCCCAGAAGGCAAGCTCGTACGAGCAGTACTTC.